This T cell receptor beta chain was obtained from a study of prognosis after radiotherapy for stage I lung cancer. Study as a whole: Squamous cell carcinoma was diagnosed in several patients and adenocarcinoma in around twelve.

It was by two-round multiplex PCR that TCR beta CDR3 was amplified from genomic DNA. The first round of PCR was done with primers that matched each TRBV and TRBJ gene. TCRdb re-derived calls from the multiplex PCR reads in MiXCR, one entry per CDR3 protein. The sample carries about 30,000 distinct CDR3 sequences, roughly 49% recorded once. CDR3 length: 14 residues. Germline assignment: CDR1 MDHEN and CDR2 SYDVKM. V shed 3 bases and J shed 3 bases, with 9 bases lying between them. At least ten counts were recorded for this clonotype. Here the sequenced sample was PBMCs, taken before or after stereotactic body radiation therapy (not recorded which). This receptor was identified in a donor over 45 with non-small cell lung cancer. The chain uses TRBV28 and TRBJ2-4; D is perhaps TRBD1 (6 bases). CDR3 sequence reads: CASSFRGDKNIQYF. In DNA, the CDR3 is TGTGCCAGCAGTTTCAGGGGTGACAAAAACATTCAGTACTTC.